This TCR beta chain was obtained from a study of CD8+CD57+ T cells in acquired aplastic anemia. Trimming pared 0 bases from V and 1 base from J, leaving 10 bases between. The CDR3 loop spans 15 amino acids. Germline assignment: CDR1 SGDLS and CDR2 YYNGEE. TCR beta VDJ and CDR3 profiling used genomic DNA as template. Using its own MiXCR run on the reads, TCRdb lists one record per CDR3 protein. Of 100,000 to 150,000 distinct CDR3 sequences in the sample, approximately 61% were seen once. CD8+CD57+ cell expansion had been shown by flow cytometry in patients chosen for sequencing. The chain carries TRBV9 and TRBJ2-5; tentatively, D is TRBD2 (5 bases). The sequencing input was sorted CD4+, CD8+, or CD8+CD57+ T cells (not recorded which) from PBMCs. This TCR derives from a human donor with aplastic anemia. The CDR3 bases are TGTGCCAGCAGCGTAGGAAGTAGCGCCCAAGAGACCCAGTACTTC. Protein: CASSVGSSAQETQYF.